The clone carrying this T cell receptor (beta chain) has a count of ten or more. Its matching antigen is unknown. This record belongs to a study of T cell repertoires in cytomegalovirus infection. Study background: Public TCR beta signatures were indicative of both CMV infection and a matching HLA type.

Whole-study findings and limits: Carriers of CMV plus the relevant HLA were identified by cumulative public TCR beta family frequency. Across the ex vivo response, the dominant clonotypes were HLA-C-restricted CMV-specific TCR beta clonotypes.

One entry per CDR3 protein, called by TCRdb with MiXCR from the reads. The sample shows 150,000 or so distinct CDR3 sequences, 23% of them seen only once. CDR3 size: 13 residues. CDR1 is SGHDT, CDR2 YYEEEE, per germline. V gave up 0 bases and J gave up 7 bases, with 10 bases separating them. Sequencing used PBMCs. The sequence was obtained from a human donor in good health (CMV status not recorded). Some clones in this sample may be carry-over from other donors' samples. This sequence joins TRBV5-6 and TRBJ1-1; D gene unclear. The CDR3 bases are TGTGCCAGCAGCTTGGAGGGCTGGGATGAAGCTTTCTTT. Translation: CASSLEGWDEAFF.